What follows describes a single T cell receptor beta chain. Germline CDR1 and CDR2: SGHAT and FQNNGV. Trimming cost V 0 bases and J 0 bases, with 8 bases left between them. The CDR3 has 15 residues. The sample belongs to a study of control samples from healthy donors and cancer patients. Assay used: immunoSEQ multiplex PCR; TCRdb lists only in-frame clones, some missing. The sample yields about 270,000 clones, around 79% seen once. What was sequenced was PBMCs. The chain carries TRBV11-2 and TRBJ1-2; D remains ambiguous. This TCR was sampled from an older woman with lung cancer. The DNA of the CDR3 is TGTGCCAGCAGCTTAGAGGGCAGTACTAACTATGGCTACACCTTC. Encoded protein: CASSLEGSTNYGYTF.